The clone carrying this TCR beta chain was seen a few times. Its antigen is not known. This entry comes from a study of graft-versus-host responses after intestinal transplantation. Whole-study findings and limits: Elevated graft-versus-host to host-versus-graft clonal ratios in allografts were recorded for patients with graft-donor T cell macrochimerism. Declines in HvG clones occurring early post-transplant were associated with peak circulating GvH clone levels.

Graft material was processed, releasing intraepithelial and lamina propria lymphocytes. The ends were cut back, 2 bases at V and 6 bases at J, with 14 bases in the middle. This CDR3 is built from 14 residues. The V gene's germline CDR1 is MNHEY and CDR2 SVGAGI. Profiling relied on immunoSEQ multiplex PCR, and the TCRdb table lists in-frame clones only, not all of them. This sample has about 15,000 clones, with 74% found just once. The specimen was ileum tissue, collected 14 days after transplant. The source of this sequence is a human patient who received an intestinal transplant, so some T cells may come from the graft donor. The V gene is TRBV6-5, the J gene TRBJ2-7, with no clear D. The chain's CDR3 is CASSYDSRRVEQYF. Written as DNA, the CDR3 is TGTGCCAGCAGTTACGACTCCCGAAGGGTCGAGCAGTACTTC.